This TCR beta chain came from a study of blood T cell repertoires in COVID-19. The overall study: T cells, B-cell-depleted T cells, or PBMCs provided the cDNA or gDNA that served as material.

The assay was immunoSEQ multiplex PCR, and TCRdb's table has in-frame clones only and misses some. The table includes 100,000 to 150,000 clones, roughly 69% detected once. The ends lost 4 bases at V and 8 bases at J; junction bases unmatched: 8. Germline CDR1 is LNHNV and CDR2 is YYDKDF (reference sequence). The CDR3 sequence is 14 residues long. The V gene is TRBV15, the J gene TRBJ1-2; the match to TRBD1 covers 9 bases. Specimen: peripheral blood. The TCR sequence derives from a woman aged 70-85 years with acute or convalescent COVID-19. The CDR3 loop reads CATSKGQGPGGYTF. Here the CDR3 DNA reads TGTGCCACCAGCAAAGGACAGGGGCCAGGGGGCTACACCTTC.